The clone carrying this T cell receptor (beta chain) appeared a few times. As yet, its antigen is unknown. V was clipped by 5 bases and J by 5 bases; unmatched bases: 10. CDR1 is LNHNV and CDR2 is YYDKDF in the germline V gene (reference sequence). The CDR3 is 15 residues long. TCR beta CDR3 sequences were amplified from RNA transcripts. Carried out on the TCR CDR3, a first-round RT-PCR used the HTBI primer set. Each CDR3 protein is one row after TCRdb ran MiXCR on the multiplex PCR reads. The profile shows about 300,000 distinct CDR3 sequences, about 14% of them singletons. This entry comes from a study of T cells in Graves' hyperthyroidism and ophthalmopathy. Study results and caveats: Stable hyperthyroidism and ophthalmopathy were separated using 13 V-J signatures.

The rearrangement links TRBV15 to TRBJ2-3, with 7 bases matching TRBD2. Source material: blood. This sequence was found in a woman in her 30s with Graves' hyperthyroidism that later progressed to Graves' ophthalmopathy. The CDR3 sequence is CATSWEGRGLDTQYF. The CDR3, as DNA: TGTGCCACCAGCTGGGAGGGAAGGGGATTAGATACGCAGTATTTT.